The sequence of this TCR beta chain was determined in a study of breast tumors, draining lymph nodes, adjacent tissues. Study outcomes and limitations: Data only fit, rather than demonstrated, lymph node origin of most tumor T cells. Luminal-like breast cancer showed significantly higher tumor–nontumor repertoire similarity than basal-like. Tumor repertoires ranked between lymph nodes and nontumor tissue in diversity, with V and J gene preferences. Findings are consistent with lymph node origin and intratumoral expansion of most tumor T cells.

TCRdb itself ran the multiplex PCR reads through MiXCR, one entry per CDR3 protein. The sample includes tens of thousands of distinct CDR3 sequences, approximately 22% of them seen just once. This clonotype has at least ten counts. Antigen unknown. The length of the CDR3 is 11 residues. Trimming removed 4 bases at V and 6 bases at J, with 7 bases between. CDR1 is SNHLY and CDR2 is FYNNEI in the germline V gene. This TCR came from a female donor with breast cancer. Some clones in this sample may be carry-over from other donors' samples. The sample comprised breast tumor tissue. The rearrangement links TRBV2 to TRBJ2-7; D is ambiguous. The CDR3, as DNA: TGTGCCAGCAGTGGTTGGGTCGAGCAGTACTTC. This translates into CASSGWVEQYF. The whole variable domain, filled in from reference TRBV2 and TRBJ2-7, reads EPEVTQTPSHQVTQMGQEVILRCVPISNHLYFYWYRQILGQKVEFLVSFYNNEISEKSEIFDDQFSVERPDGSNFTLKIRSTKLEDSAMYFCASSGWVEQYFGPGTRLTVT.